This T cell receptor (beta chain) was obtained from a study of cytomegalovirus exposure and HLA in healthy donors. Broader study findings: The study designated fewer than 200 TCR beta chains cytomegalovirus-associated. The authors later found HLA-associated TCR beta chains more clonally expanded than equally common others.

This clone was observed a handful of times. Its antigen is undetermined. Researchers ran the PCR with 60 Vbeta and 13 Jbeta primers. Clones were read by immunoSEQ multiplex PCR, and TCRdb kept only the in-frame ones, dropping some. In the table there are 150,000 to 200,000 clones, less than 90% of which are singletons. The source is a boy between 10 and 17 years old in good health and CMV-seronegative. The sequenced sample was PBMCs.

CDR3 nucleotide sequence: TGTGCCAGCAGCTTCGACAGGGGAGCAGGGGAGCTGTTTTTT. Its translation: CASSFDRGAGELFF. The chain recombines TRBV5-6 with TRBJ2-2, with TRBD1 matching 8 bases. This CDR3 spans 14 amino acids. J gave up 8 bases and V 2 bases, and 5 bases lay outside the gene matches. CDR1 is SGHDT, CDR2 YYEEEE, per germline.